Below, 27 T cell receptor beta chains from the same sample are listed, as sequenced in a study of blood T cell repertoires in COVID-19. Sequenced by immunoSEQ multiplex PCR; TCRdb stores in-frame clones only, minus some. The sample has 85,000 to 100,000 clones, about two thirds seen once. Sequenced input: peripheral blood. These TCRs come from a woman aged 55-75 years in a cohort sampled during active or convalescent COVID-19.

The chain uses TRBV18 and TRBJ1-1, with a possible D match to TRBD1 (6 bases). The CDR3 extends over 17 amino acids. The germline CDR1 and CDR2 sequences are KGHSH and LQKENI. The V end lost 3 bases, the J end lost 5 bases, and 22 bases lay between the germline ends. CDR3 sequence (DNA): TGTGCCAGCTCACCTCTTCGGGGGGCGGATATTGGGACTGAAGCTTTCTTT. This sequence encodes CASSPLRGADIGTEAFF.

The chain recombines TRBV6-5 with TRBJ2-7; D possibly corresponds to TRBD2 (5 bases). This CDR3 comprises 13 residues. CDR1 is MNHEY and CDR2 is SVGAGI in the germline V gene. The V end was cut by 3 bases, the J end by 4 bases, with 10 bases between. CDR3 coding DNA: TGTGCCAGCAGTTATGGGTGGGAGTACGAGCAGTACTTC. It is translated as CASSYGWEYEQYF.

V is TRBV19 and J is TRBJ1-2; D is undetermined. V was pared by 3 bases and J by 8 bases, with 13 bases between. CDR3 length: 13 amino acids. In germline, CDR1 is LNHDA, CDR2 SQIVND (reference sequence). The chain's CDR3 is CASSILRTYGYTF. As DNA, the CDR3 is TGTGCCAGTAGTATTCTCCGCACTTACGGCTACACCTTC.

This clone appeared once. The genes are TRBV10-1 and TRBJ2-1, with 7 nucleotides matching TRBD2. CDR3 length equals 13 residues. The V and J ends lost 6 bases and 7 bases, in that order; junction bases with no gene match: 6. Germline V lookup: CDR1 WNHNN, CDR2 SYGVQD (reference sequence). The CDR3 region has the DNA TGCGCCAGCAGGCTAGCGGTGGGAAATGAGCAGTTCTTC. This codes for CASRLAVGNEQFF.

The CDR3: CASSVRASSGGYEQYF. The CDR3 nucleotides are TGTGCCAGCAGTGTTCGAGCGTCTAGCGGGGGGTACGAGCAGTACTTC. This sequence joins TRBV2 and TRBJ2-7; TRBD2 agrees at 11 bases. The CDR3 length is 16 residues. The junction had 9 bases not matched to a gene; V was cut back by 4 bases and J by 4 bases. Looked up from germline, CDR1 is SNHLY and CDR2 is FYNNEI.

V gene TRBV7-2 combines with J gene TRBJ2-1; perhaps TRBD1 as D (6 bases). Germline-derived CDR1 and CDR2 are SGHTA and FQGNSA. The length of the CDR3 is 15 residues. Trimming shortened V by 5 bases and J by 7 bases, and 18 bases separated the two germline ends. CDR3 DNA sequence: TGTGCCAGCAGCCCCTCTCCCGGGACACTTAATGAGCAGTTCTTC. It specifies CASSPSPGTLNEQFF.

This chain joins TRBV7-9 and TRBJ2-1; D might be TRBD1 (6 bases). Trimming removed 1 base at V and 6 bases at J, with 16 bases between. Germline lookup yields CDR1 SEHNR and CDR2 FQNEAQ (reference sequence). The CDR3 has 16 amino acids. Here the CDR3 DNA reads TGTGCCAGCAGCTTAGGAGGGGGTAGTACTCGCAATGAGCAGTTCTTC. It is translated as CASSLGGGSTRNEQFF.

This chain connects TRBV11-3 to TRBJ2-1; TRBD2 agrees at 8 bases. The V gene's germline CDR1 is SGHNT and CDR2 YENEEA. Trimming took 1 base from V and 3 from J; bases not matched to a gene: 2. The CDR3 consists of 15 residues. In nucleotides, the CDR3 is TGTGCCAGCAGCTTAGCGGGGGGGGGCTACAATGAGCAGTTCTTC. Its translation: CASSLAGGGYNEQFF.

This clone has just one count. The chain joins TRBV5-1 to TRBJ2-5; 8 bases match TRBD2. The V gene end was trimmed by 0 bases and the J gene end by 2 bases; junction bases not matched to a gene: 6. The germline gives CDR1 SGHRS, CDR2 YFSETQ. The CDR3 has 16 residues. CDR3 protein: CASSLGLATVQETQYF. The CDR3 nucleotides read TGCGCCAGCAGCTTGGGACTAGCGACCGTTCAAGAGACCCAGTACTTC.

The CDR3 is CASRWGGRINEQFF. In DNA form, the CDR3 reads TGTGCCAGCAGGTGGGGGGGGAGAATCAATGAGCAGTTCTTC. The chain joins TRBV6-5 to TRBJ2-1, with TRBD2 identical over 7 bases. V shed 6 bases, J shed 6 bases, and the junction held 8 bases outside the gene matches. CDR3 size: 14 residues. Germline loops: CDR1 MNHEY, CDR2 SVGAGI.

As concerns this clone: One junction end disagrees with the germline gene, perhaps due to a read error. As DNA, the CDR3 is TGTGCCGGCAGCCAAGAGTTAATCCAAGAGACCCAGTACTTC. This encodes CAGSQELIQETQYF. J is TRBJ2-5 and V is TRBV14; D is uncertain. Germline CDR1 is SGHDN and CDR2 is FVKESK. This CDR3 comprises 14 residues. Filled out from reference TRBV14 and TRBJ2-5, the complete variable domain reads EAGVTQFPSHSVIEKGQTVTLRCDPISGHDNLYWYRRVMGKEIKFLLHFVKESKQDESGMPNNRFLAERTGGTYSTLKVQPAELEDSGVYFCAGSQELIQETQYFGPGTRLLVL.

This chain connects TRBV7-2 to TRBJ1-2, with 10 bases matching TRBD1. The V gene's germline CDR1 is SGHTA and CDR2 FQGNSA. This CDR3 has 15 amino acids. With 1 base clipped from V and 7 bases from J, the junction kept 6 bases outside the gene matches. This chain's CDR3 is CASSLEAGTGAGYTF. In nucleotides, the CDR3 is TGTGCCAGCAGCTTAGAGGCCGGGACAGGGGCTGGCTACACCTTC.

The V call is TRBV18, the J call TRBJ1-1, with a weak D call TRBD1 (5 bases). V gave up 3 bases and J gave up 11 bases, with 13 bases separating them. Per germline, CDR1 KGHSH and CDR2 LQKENI. This CDR3 is built from 12 residues. This CDR3 reads CASSPPGERAFF. CDR3 in DNA: TGTGCCAGCTCACCCCCGGGGGAGCGGGCTTTCTTT.

The chain combines TRBV5-6 with TRBJ2-2, with D perhaps TRBD2 (5 bases). V was shortened by 2 bases and J by 5 bases, with 13 bases between the two germline ends. Germline V gene sequence: CDR1 SGHDT, CDR2 YYEEEE. The CDR3 has 15 residues. CDR3 nucleotide sequence: TGTGCCAGCAGCTTAGAGGGATTATGGACCGGGGAGCTGTTTTTT. The encoded protein is CASSLEGLWTGELFF.

The chain is built from TRBV5-5 and TRBJ1-1; perhaps TRBD1 as D (5 bases). Trimming stripped 1 base from V and 4 bases from J, with 14 bases between. Germline V gene sequence: CDR1 SGHKS, CDR2 YYEKEE (reference sequence). The CDR3 covers 15 residues. The CDR3 nucleotides read TGTGCCAGCAGCTTGCGTCCGGGGGAGGTCACTGAAGCTTTCTTT. Translating gives CASSLRPGEVTEAFF.

This clone showed up just a few times. Other DNA sequences in the same sample also yield this CDR3. The chain recombines TRBV7-2 with TRBJ2-5; D gene ambiguous. This CDR3 has 14 amino acids. The V end lost 1 base, the J end lost 2 bases, and 8 bases lay between the germline ends. Germline assignment: CDR1 SGHTA and CDR2 FQGNSA. The CDR3 spells CASSLGGSQETQYF. The CDR3 nucleotides are TGTGCCAGCAGCTTAGGCGGCAGTCAAGAGACCCAGTACTTC.

This clone has a handful of counts. This chain connects TRBV12-3 or TRBV12-4 to TRBJ2-7; possible D gene TRBD2, 6 bases. With 3 bases removed from V and 4 bases from J, the gap between germline ends came to 10 bases. The CDR3 has 13 amino acids. DNA of the CDR3: TGTGCCAGCAGTTTGGGACTCCAGTACGAGCAGTACTTC. The encoded protein is CASSLGLQYEQYF.

The rearrangement joins TRBV5-1 to TRBJ2-2, with 8 bases matching TRBD2. The CDR3 sequence is 14 residues long. In germline, CDR1 is SGHRS, CDR2 YFSETQ. J lost 6 bases, V lost 4 bases, and 5 bases had no gene match. CDR3 in amino acids: CASSPWRGAGELFF. The CDR3 region has the DNA TGCGCCAGCAGCCCCTGGCGGGGGGCCGGGGAGCTGTTTTTT. The entire variable domain, with the rest obtained from reference TRBV5-1 and TRBJ2-2, is as follows: KAGVTQTPRYLIKTRGQQVTLSCSPISGHRSVSWYQQTPGQGLQFLFEYFSETQRNKGNFPGRFSGRQFSNSRSEMNVSTLELGDSALYLCASSPWRGAGELFFGEGSRLTVL.

V and J are TRBV5-1 and TRBJ2-1; 8 nucleotides align to TRBD2. This CDR3 spans 16 amino acids. The germline CDR1 and CDR2 sequences are SGHRS and YFSETQ. J lost 7 bases, V lost 6 bases, and 15 bases had no gene match. The DNA for the CDR3 is TGCGCCAGCACCCCACGGGACGGGGGGGCTTTGAATGAGCAGTTCTTC. Its protein product is CASTPRDGGALNEQFF.

The CDR3 is CASSLDRGSMNTEAFF. The CDR3 bases are TGTGCCAGCAGCCTAGACAGGGGCAGTATGAACACTGAAGCTTTCTTT. The V call is TRBV7-9, the J call TRBJ1-1; TRBD1 agrees at 8 bases. From germline, CDR1 is SEHNR and CDR2 FQNEAQ (reference sequence). V gave up 5 bases and J gave up 0 bases; unmatched junction bases: 8. The CDR3 contains 16 residues. Supplemented by reference TRBV7-9 and TRBJ1-1, the full variable domain reads DTGVSQNPRHKITKRGQNVTFRCDPISEHNRLYWYRQTLGQGPEFLTYFQNEAQLEKSRLLSDRFSAERPKGSFSTLEIQRTEQGDSAMYLCASSLDRGSMNTEAFFGQGTRLTVV.

The chain carries TRBV7-2 and TRBJ1-4; D is uncertain. Per germline, CDR1 SGHTA and CDR2 FQGNSA. There are 15 residues in the CDR3. The ends were cut back, 5 bases at V and 0 bases at J, with 10 bases in the middle. The CDR3 DNA is TGTGCCAGCAGCCAAAACAGAGCAACTAATGAAAAACTGTTTTTT. As protein: CASSQNRATNEKLFF.

The genes are TRBV11-1 and TRBJ2-7; D is uncertain. Trimming pared 5 bases from V and 3 bases from J, leaving 8 bases between. The CDR3 has 12 amino acids. Per germline, CDR1 SGHAT and CDR2 FQDESV (reference sequence). The CDR3 DNA reads TGTGCCAGCAGCCCTAGGTTCTACGAGCAGTACTTC. Its protein product is CASSPRFYEQYF.

V is TRBV7-9 and J is TRBJ2-7; the D gene is possibly TRBD2 (6 bases). The CDR3 is 15 amino acids. CDR1 and CDR2 (germline): SEHNR, FQNEAQ (reference sequence). Deletions cut 2 bases from V and 5 bases from J, with 16 bases between. CDR3 residues: CASSLSGVGLNEQYF. The DNA for the CDR3 is TGTGCCAGCAGCTTATCGGGGGTAGGATTGAACGAGCAGTACTTC. Filled out from reference TRBV7-9 and TRBJ2-7, the complete variable domain reads DTGVSQNPRHKITKRGQNVTFRCDPISEHNRLYWYRQTLGQGPEFLTYFQNEAQLEKSRLLSDRFSAERPKGSFSTLEIQRTEQGDSAMYLCASSLSGVGLNEQYFGPGTRLTVT.

The genes are TRBV9 and TRBJ1-1; D uncertain. Looked up from germline, CDR1 is SGDLS and CDR2 is YYNGEE. Deletions cut 0 bases from V and 5 bases from J, with 8 bases between. This CDR3 is built from 13 residues. The DNA for the CDR3 is TGTGCCAGCAGCGTAGCGGTCGTTACTGAAGCTTTCTTT. Protein sequence: CASSVAVVTEAFF.

This chain connects TRBV19 to TRBJ2-5; D is perhaps TRBD2 (5 bases). Trimming stripped 0 bases from V and 7 bases from J, with 15 bases between. CDR3 length: 15 residues. The germline gives CDR1 LNHDA, CDR2 SQIVND (reference sequence). CDR3 loop: CASSIDRELRGTQYF. The CDR3 nucleotides are TGTGCCAGTAGTATAGACAGAGAACTCCGGGGGACCCAGTACTTC.

Only a few counts were recorded for this clone. The chain has TRBV28 and TRBJ1-2; 9 positions match TRBD1. The V gene's germline CDR1 is MDHEN and CDR2 SYDVKM. Trimming at V came to 5 bases and at J to 0 bases, leaving 1 base not matched to a gene. The CDR3 consists of 14 residues. The chain's CDR3 is CASSTGGTNYGYTF. CDR3 in DNA: TGTGCCAGCAGTACAGGGGGCACTAACTATGGCTACACCTTC.

The sample holds one count of this clone. This chain links TRBV29-1 with TRBJ1-4, with a weak D call TRBD1 (5 bases). The CDR3 is made up of 15 amino acids. The V end lost 6 bases, the J end lost 2 bases, and 16 bases lay between the germline ends. Per the germline V gene, CDR1 is SQVTM and CDR2 is ANQGSEA. The CDR3 region has the DNA TGCAGCGTAATGGACAATTATCTCACTAATGAAAAACTGTTTTTT. Protein product: CSVMDNYLTNEKLFF.